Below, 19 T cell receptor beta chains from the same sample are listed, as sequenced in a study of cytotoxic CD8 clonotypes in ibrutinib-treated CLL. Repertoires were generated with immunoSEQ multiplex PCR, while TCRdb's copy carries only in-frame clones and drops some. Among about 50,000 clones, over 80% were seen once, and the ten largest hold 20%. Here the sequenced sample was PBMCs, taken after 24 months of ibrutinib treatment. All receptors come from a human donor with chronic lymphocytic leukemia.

The CDR3 here is CASSFLPDFIHSNQPQHF. CDR3 DNA: TGTGCCAGCAGTTTCTTGCCCGATTTCATACATAGCAATCAGCCCCAGCATTTT. The chain carries TRBV28 and TRBJ1-5; D gene unclear. The CDR3 length is 18 residues. V lost 3 bases and J lost 0, with 18 bases in between. The V gene's germline CDR1 is MDHEN and CDR2 SYDVKM.

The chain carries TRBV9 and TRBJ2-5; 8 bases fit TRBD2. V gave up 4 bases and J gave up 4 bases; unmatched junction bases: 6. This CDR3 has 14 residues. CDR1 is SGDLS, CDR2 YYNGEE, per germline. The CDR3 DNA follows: TGTGCCAGCAGCACCGCGGGGGGCAGAGAGACCCAGTACTTC. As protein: CASSTAGGRETQYF.

The CDR3 sequence: CASSLPGVYEQYF. The CDR3 DNA reads as TGTGCCAGCAGTTTACCAGGGGTGTACGAGCAGTACTTC. The rearrangement uses TRBV28 and TRBJ2-7, with D possibly matching TRBD1 (6 bases). The germline CDR1 and CDR2 sequences are MDHEN and SYDVKM. This CDR3 region has 13 residues. Trimming removed 2 bases from V and 4 bases from J, with 9 bases in between. Together with reference TRBV28 and TRBJ2-7, the CDR3 gives the full variable domain: DVKVTQSSRYLVKRTGEKVFLECVQDMDHENMFWYRQDPGLGLRLIYFSYDVKMKEKGDIPEGYSVSREKKERFSLILESASTNQTSMYLCASSLPGVYEQYFGPGTRLTVT.

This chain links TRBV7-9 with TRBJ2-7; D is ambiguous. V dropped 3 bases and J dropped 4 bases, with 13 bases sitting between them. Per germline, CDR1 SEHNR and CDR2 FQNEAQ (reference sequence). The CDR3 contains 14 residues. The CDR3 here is CASSFAQTHYEQYF. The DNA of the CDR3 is TGTGCCAGCAGCTTCGCCCAGACGCATTACGAGCAGTACTTC.

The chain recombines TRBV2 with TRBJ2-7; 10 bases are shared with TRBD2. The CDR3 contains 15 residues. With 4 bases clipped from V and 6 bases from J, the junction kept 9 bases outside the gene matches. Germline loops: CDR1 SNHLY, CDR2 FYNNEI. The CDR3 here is CASSARAGGPSEQYF. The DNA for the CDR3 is TGTGCCAGCAGTGCTAGAGCGGGAGGGCCCAGCGAGCAGTACTTC.

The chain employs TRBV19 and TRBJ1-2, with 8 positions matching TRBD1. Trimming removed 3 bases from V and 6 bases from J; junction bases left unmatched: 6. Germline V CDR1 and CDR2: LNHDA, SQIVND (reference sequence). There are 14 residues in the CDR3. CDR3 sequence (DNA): TGTGCCAGTAGTATGGACAGGGTATTTGATGGCTACACCTTC. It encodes CASSMDRVFDGYTF.

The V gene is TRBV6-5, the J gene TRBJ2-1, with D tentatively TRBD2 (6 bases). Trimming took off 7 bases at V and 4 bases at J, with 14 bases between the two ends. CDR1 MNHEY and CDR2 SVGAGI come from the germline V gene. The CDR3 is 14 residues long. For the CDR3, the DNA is TGTGCCAGCACTGGAGGGCCCCTGTACAATGAGCAGTTCTTC. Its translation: CASTGGPLYNEQFF.

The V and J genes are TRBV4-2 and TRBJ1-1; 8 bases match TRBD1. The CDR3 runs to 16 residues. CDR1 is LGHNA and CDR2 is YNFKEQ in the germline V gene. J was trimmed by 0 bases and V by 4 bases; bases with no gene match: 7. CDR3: CASSRTRTGMNTEAFF. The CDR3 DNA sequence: TGTGCCAGCAGCCGAACTCGGACAGGGATGAACACTGAAGCTTTCTTT.

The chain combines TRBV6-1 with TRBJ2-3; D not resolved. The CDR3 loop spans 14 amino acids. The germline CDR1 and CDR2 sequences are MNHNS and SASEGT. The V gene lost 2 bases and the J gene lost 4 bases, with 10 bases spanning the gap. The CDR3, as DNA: TGTGCCAGCAGTGAATCCGGGTTAGCAGATACGCAGTATTTT. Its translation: CASSESGLADTQYF.

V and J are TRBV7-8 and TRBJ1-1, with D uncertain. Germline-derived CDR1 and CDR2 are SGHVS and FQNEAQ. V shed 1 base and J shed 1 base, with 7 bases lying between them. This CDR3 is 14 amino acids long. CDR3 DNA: TGTGCCAGCAGCTTAGGTCCGGGGAACACTGAAGCTTTCTTT. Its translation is CASSLGPGNTEAFF.

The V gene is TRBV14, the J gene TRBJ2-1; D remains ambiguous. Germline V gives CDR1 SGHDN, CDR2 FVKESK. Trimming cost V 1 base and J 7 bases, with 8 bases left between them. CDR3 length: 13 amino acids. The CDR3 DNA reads TGTGCCAGCAGCCAAGCAGTAAGGAATGAGCAGTTCTTC. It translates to CASSQAVRNEQFF.

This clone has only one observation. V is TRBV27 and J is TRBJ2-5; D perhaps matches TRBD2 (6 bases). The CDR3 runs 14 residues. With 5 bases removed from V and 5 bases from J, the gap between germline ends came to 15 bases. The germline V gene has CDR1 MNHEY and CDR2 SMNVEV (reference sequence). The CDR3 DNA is TGTGCCAGCAGTCCAAAGAGGGAGGAGGAGACCCAGTACTTC. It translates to CASSPKREEETQYF.

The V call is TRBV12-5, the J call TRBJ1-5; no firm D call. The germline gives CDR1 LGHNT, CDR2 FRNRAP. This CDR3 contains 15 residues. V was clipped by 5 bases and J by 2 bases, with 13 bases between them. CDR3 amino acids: CASGTPAQGNQPQHF. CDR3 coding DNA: TGTGCTAGTGGTACCCCCGCTCAGGGCAATCAGCCCCAGCATTTT.

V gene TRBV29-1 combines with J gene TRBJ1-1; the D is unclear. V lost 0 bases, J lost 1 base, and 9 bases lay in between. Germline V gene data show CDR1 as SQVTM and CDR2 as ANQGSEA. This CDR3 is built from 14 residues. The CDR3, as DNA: TGCAGCGTTGAAGATCTCTGGGAGAACACTGAAGCTTTCTTT. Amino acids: CSVEDLWENTEAFF.

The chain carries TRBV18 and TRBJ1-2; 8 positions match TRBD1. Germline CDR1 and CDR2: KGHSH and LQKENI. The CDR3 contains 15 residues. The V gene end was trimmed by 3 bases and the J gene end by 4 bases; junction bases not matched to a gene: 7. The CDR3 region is CASSPRTGMGYGYTF. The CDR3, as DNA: TGTGCCAGCTCACCTCGGACAGGGATGGGCTATGGCTACACCTTC.

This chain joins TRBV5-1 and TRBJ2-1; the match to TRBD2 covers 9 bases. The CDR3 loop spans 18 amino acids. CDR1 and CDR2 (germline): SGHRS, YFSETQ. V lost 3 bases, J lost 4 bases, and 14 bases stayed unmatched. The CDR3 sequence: CASSWNPSGRTLYNEQFF. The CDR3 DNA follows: TGCGCCAGCAGCTGGAACCCGAGCGGGAGGACCCTTTACAATGAGCAGTTCTTC.

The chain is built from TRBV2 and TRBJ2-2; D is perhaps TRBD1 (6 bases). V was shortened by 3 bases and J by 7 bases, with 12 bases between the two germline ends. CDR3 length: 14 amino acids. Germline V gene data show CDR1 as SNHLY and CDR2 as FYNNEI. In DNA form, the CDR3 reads TGTGCCAGCAGTGATCAGGGGCTGGTCGGGGAGCTGTTTTTT. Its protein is CASSDQGLVGELFF.

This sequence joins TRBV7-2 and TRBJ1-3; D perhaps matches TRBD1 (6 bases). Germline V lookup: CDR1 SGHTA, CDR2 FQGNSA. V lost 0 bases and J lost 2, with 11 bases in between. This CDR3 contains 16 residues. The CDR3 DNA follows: TGTGCCAGCAGCTTAGCAGGCAGGGGTACTGGAAACACCATATATTTT. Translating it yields CASSLAGRGTGNTIYF.

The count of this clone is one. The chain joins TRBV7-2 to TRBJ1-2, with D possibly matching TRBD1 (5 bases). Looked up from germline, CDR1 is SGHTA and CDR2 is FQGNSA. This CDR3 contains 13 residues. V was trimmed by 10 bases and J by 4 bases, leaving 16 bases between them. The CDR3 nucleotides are TGTGCCACTAAGACCAGGGCCGGCTATGGCTACACCTTC. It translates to CATKTRAGYGYTF.